Detailed here is one T cell receptor (beta chain). Time point: healthy volunteer bleed at 2 weeks. The template was total RNA from unfractionated whole blood. The sample originates from a study of human T cells and chemical hapten exposure. TCRdb called the RACE reads again in MiXCR, with one record for every CDR3 protein. The table lists over 100,000 distinct CDR3 sequences, 9% to 10% of them singletons. Specimen: whole blood. The source of this sequence is a male donor in good health. Some clones in this sample may be carry-over from other donors' samples.

CDR3 bases: TGTGCCAGCAGTTTACGGGGGGCCGATAATTCACCCCTCCACTTT. Residues: CASSLRGADNSPLHF. The chain combines TRBV12-3 or TRBV12-4 with TRBJ1-6; perhaps TRBD1 as D (6 bases). V lost 2 bases, J lost 5 bases, and 10 bases lay in between. The CDR3 length is 15 residues.